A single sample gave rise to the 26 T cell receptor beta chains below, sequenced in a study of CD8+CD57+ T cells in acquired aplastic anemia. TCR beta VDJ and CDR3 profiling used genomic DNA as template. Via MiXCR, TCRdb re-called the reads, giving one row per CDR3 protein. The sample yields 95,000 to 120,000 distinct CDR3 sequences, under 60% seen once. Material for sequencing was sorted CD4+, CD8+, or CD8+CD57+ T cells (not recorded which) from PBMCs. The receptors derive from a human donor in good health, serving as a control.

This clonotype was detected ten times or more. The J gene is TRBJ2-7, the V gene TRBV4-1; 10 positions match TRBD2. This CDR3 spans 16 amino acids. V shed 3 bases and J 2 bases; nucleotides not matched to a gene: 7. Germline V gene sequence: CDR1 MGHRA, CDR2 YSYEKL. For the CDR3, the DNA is TGCGCCAGCAGCCACGTGACTAGCGGGCACACCTACGAGCAGTACTTC. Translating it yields CASSHVTSGHTYEQYF.

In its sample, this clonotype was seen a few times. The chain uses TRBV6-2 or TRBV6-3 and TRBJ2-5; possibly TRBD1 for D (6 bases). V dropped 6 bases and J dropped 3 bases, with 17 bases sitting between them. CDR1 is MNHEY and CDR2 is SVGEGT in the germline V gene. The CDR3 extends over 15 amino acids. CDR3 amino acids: CASSPTGTTKETQYF. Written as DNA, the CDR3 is TGTGCCAGCAGCCCAACCGGGACAACAAAAGAGACCCAGTACTTC.

The CDR3 here is CASSFVSPNSPLHF. CDR3 DNA sequence: TGCGCCAGCAGCTTCGTCTCGCCCAATTCACCCCTCCACTTT. The chain uses TRBV5-1 and TRBJ1-6; D is ambiguous. Trimming removed 2 bases at V and 7 bases at J, with 10 bases between. The CDR3 is made up of 14 amino acids. CDR1 is SGHRS and CDR2 is YFSETQ in the germline V gene.

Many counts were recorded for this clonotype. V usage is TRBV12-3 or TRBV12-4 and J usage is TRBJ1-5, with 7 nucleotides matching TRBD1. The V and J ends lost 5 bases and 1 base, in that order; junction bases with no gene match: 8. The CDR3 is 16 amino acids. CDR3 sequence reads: CASSLGTVGSNQPQHF. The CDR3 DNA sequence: TGTGCCAGCAGTCTGGGGACAGTCGGCAGCAATCAGCCCCAGCATTTT.

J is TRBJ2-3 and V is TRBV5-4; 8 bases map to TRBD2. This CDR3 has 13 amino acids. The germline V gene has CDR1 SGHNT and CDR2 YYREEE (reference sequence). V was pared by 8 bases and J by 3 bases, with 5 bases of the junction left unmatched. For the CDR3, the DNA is TGTGCCAGTCGGGGGGGGGGAACAGATACGCAGTATTTT. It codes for CASRGGGTDTQYF. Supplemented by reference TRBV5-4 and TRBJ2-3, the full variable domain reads ETGVTQSPTHLIKTRGQQVTLRCSSQSGHNTVSWYQQALGQGPQFIFQYYREEENGRGNFPPRFSGLQFPNYSSELNVNALELDDSALYLCASRGGGTDTQYFGPGTRLTVL.

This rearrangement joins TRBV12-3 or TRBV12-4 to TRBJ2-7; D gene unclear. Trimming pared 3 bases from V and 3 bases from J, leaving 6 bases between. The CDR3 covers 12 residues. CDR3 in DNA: TGTGCCAGCAGTTTTAAGGGCTACGAGCAGTACGTC. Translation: CASSFKGYEQYV.

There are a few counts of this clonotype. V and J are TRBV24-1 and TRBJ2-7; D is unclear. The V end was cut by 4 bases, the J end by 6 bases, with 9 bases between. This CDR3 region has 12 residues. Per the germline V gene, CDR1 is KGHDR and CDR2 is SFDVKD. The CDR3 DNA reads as TGTGCCACCAGTGACCTGCGTGGCGAGCAGTACTTC. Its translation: CATSDLRGEQYF.

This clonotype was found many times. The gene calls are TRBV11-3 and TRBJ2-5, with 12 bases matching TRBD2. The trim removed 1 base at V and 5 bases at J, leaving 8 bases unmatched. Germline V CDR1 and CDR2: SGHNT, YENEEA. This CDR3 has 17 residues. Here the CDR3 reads CASSLGASGGARETQYF. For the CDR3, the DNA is TGTGCCAGCAGCTTAGGGGCTAGCGGGGGGGCAAGGGAGACCCAGTACTTC.

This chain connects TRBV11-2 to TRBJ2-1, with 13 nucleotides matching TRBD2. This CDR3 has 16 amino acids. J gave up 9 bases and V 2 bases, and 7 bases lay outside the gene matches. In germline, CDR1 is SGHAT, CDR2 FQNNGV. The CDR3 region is CASSLLGGLAGVEQFF. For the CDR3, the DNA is TGTGCCAGCAGCTTATTGGGCGGACTAGCGGGAGTTGAGCAGTTCTTC.

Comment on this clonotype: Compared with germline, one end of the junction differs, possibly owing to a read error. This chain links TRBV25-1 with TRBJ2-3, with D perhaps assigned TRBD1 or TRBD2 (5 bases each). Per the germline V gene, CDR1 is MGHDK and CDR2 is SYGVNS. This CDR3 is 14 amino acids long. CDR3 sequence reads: CATSDRDSTDTQYF. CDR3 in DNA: TGTGCCACCAGTGACCGGGACAGCACAGATACGCAGTATTTT.

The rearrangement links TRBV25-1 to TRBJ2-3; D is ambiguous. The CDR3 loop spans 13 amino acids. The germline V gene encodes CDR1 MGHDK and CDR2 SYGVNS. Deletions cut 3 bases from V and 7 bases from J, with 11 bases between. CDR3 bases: TGTGCCAGCAGTGAGTCTGGCCAGAATACGCAGTATTTT. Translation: CASSESGQNTQYF.

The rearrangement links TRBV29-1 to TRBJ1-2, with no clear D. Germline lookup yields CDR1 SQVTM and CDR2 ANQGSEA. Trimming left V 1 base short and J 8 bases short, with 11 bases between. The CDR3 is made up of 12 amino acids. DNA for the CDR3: TGCAGCGTTGAAGGGCAGTCGGGGGGCTACACCTTC. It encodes CSVEGQSGGYTF.

The CDR3: CATKPGQLLTYEQYF. The CDR3 DNA is TGTGCCACCAAACCAGGACAGCTCTTAACCTACGAGCAGTACTTC. This chain links TRBV10-3 with TRBJ2-7, with a possible D match to TRBD1 (6 bases). The CDR3 contains 15 residues. Germline CDR1 reads ENHRY; CDR2 reads SYGVKD. Trimming took 10 bases from V and 2 from J, leaving 21 bases between them.

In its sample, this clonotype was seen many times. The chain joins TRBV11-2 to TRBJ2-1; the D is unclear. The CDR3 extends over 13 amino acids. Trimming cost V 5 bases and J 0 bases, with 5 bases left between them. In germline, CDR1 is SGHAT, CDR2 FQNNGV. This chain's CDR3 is CASSLDSYNEQFF. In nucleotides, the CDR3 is TGTGCCAGCAGCCTCGACTCCTACAATGAGCAGTTCTTC.

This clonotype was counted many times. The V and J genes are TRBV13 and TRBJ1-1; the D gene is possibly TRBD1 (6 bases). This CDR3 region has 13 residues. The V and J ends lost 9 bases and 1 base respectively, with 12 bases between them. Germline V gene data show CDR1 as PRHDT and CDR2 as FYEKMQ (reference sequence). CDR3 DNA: TGTGCCAGTTCGGACAGCCCGAACACTGAAGCTTTCTTT. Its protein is CASSDSPNTEAFF.

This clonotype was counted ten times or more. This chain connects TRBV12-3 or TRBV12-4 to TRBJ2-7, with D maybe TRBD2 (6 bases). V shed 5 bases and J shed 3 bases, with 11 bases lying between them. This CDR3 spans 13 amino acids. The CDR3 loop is CASSTFGGYEQYF. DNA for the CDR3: TGTGCCAGCAGTACATTCGGGGGCTACGAGCAGTACTTC.

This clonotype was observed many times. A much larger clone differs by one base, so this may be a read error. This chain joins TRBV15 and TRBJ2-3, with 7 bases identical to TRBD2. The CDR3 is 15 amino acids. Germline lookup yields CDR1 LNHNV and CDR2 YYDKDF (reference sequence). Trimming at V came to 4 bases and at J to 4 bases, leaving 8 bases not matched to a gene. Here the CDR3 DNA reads TGTGCCACCAGCAAAGGGGCGGGGGAGTCAGATACGCAGTATTTT. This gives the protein CATSKGAGESDTQYF. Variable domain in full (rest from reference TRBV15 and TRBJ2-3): DAMVIQNPRYQVTQFGKPVTLSCSQTLNHNVMYWYQQKSSQAPKLLFHYYDKDFNNEADTPDNFQSRRPNTSFCFLDIRSPGLGDTAMYLCATSKGAGESDTQYFGPGTRLTVL.

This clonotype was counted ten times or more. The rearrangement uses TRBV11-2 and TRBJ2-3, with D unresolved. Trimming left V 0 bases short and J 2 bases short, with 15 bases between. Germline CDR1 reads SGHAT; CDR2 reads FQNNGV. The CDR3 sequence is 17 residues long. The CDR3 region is CASSLDRHHEPTDTQYF. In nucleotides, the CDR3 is TGTGCCAGCAGCTTAGATAGGCATCACGAGCCCACAGATACGCAGTATTTT.

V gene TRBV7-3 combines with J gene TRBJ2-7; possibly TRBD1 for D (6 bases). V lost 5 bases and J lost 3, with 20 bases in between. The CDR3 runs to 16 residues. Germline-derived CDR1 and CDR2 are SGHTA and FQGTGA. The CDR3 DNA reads TGTGCCAGCAGCCGATTATATCAGACAGGCGGCTACGAGCAGTACTTC. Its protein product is CASSRLYQTGGYEQYF.

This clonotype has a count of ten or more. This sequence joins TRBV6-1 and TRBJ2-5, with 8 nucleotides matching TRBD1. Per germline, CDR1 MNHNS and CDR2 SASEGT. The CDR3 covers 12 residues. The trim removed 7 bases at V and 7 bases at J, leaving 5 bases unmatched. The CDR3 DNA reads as TGTGCCAGCACCGACAGGGGTGGGACCCAGTACTTC. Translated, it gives CASTDRGGTQYF.

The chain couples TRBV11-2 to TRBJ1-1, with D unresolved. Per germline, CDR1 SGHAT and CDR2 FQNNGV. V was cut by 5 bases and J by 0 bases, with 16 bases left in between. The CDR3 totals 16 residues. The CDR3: CASSPNLAVMNTEAFF. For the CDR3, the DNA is TGTGCCAGCAGCCCCAATCTTGCGGTCATGAACACTGAAGCTTTCTTT.

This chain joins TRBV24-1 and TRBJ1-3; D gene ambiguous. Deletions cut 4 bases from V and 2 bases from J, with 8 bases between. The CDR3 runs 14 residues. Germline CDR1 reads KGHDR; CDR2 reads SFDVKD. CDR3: CATSDAPPGNTIYF. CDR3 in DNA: TGTGCCACCAGTGACGCCCCACCTGGAAACACCATATATTTT.

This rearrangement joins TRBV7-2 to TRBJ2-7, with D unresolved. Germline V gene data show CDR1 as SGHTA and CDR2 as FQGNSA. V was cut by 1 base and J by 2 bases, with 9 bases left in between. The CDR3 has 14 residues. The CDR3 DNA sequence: TGTGCCAGCAGCTTAGTCGGCAGTCCCTACGAGCAGTACTTC. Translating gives CASSLVGSPYEQYF.

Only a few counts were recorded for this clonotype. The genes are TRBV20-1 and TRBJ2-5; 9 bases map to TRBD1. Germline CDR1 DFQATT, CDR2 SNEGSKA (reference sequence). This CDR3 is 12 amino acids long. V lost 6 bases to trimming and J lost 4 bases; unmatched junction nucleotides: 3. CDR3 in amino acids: CSAMTGGETQYF. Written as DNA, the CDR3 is TGCAGTGCCATGACAGGGGGAGAGACCCAGTACTTC.

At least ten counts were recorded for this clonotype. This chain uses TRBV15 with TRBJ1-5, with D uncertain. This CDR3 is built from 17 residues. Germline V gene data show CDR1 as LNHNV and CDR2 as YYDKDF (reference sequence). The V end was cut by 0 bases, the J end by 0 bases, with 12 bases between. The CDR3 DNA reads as TGTGCCACCAGCAGAGATCTGGCCGTAAATAGCAATCAGCCCCAGCATTTT. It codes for CATSRDLAVNSNQPQHF.

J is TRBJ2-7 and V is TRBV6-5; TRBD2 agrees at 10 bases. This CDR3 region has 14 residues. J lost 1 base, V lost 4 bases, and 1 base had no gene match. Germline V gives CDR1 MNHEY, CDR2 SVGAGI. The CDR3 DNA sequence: TGTGCCAGCAGTTTTAGCGGGGGGTCCTACGAGCAGTACTTC. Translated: CASSFSGGSYEQYF.